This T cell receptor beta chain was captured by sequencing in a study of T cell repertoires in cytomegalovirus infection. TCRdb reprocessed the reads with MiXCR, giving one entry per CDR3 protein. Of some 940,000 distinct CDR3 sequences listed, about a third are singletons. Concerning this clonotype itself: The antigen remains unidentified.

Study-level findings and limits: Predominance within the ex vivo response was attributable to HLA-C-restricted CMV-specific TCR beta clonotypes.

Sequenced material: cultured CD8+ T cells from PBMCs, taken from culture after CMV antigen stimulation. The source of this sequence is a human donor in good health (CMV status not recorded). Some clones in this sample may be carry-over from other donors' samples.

In DNA, the CDR3 is TGTGCCAGCAGTGACCGACCTCAGGGGGGCTATGGCTACACCTTC. Translating it yields CASSDRPQGGYGYTF. The V gene is TRBV6-4, the J gene TRBJ1-2; 7 nucleotides align to TRBD1. The CDR3 contains 15 residues. Germline V CDR1 and CDR2: MRHNA, SNTAGT. J lost 4 bases, V lost 2 bases, and 7 bases had no gene match.